Below are 23 T cell receptor beta chains sequenced from a single sample in a study of spatial heterogeneity in lung cancer. TCRdb itself ran the 5' RACE reads through MiXCR, one entry per CDR3 protein. In the table there are a few thousand distinct CDR3 sequences, about 52% of which are singletons. Their recognized antigens are unknown. Indicated time point: sample taken at primary tumor resection. General study points: It was found that expanded intratumoral alpha and beta TCR counts tracked tumor mutation counts.

The material sequenced was lung tumor tissue, taken at surgery. The receptors stem from a male donor with early-stage non-small cell lung cancer.

In its sample, this clonotype was seen once. The chain links TRBV20-1 to TRBJ2-1, with TRBD1 identical over 8 bases. V was clipped by 0 bases and J by 5 bases; unmatched bases: 12. Germline CDR1 is DFQATT and CDR2 is SNEGSKA (reference sequence). This CDR3 spans 17 amino acids. CDR3 sequence: CSARDSPGTGVNNEQFF. CDR3 DNA: TGCAGTGCTAGAGATTCCCCCGGGACAGGAGTTAACAATGAGCAGTTCTTC.

This chain connects TRBV18 to TRBJ2-7; TRBD2 aligns across 9 bases. J was trimmed by 5 bases and V by 5 bases; bases with no gene match: 10. The CDR3 runs to 15 residues. Germline-derived CDR1 and CDR2 are KGHSH and LQKENI. The CDR3 DNA sequence: TGTGCCAGCTCAACCTCCCTAGCGGGGCTAAACGAGCAGTACTTC. As protein: CASSTSLAGLNEQYF.

This clonotype was seen only a few times. The CDR3 is CASRPRTSGTYNEQFF. CDR3 DNA sequence: TGTGCCAGCAGACCCAGGACTAGCGGAACTTACAATGAGCAGTTCTTC. The chain has TRBV12-3 or TRBV12-4 and TRBJ2-1, with 10 bases identical to TRBD2. The length of the CDR3 is 16 residues. V dropped 6 bases and J dropped 4; count of bases not matched to a gene: 9.

Only a few counts were recorded for this clonotype. The chain recombines TRBV12-3 or TRBV12-4 with TRBJ2-7; 7 bases are shared with TRBD1. There are 12 residues in the CDR3. V trimming: 4 bases; J trimming: 4 bases; junction bases outside the gene matches: 1. The CDR3 sequence is CASSSTGYEQYF. The CDR3 DNA reads as TGTGCCAGCAGTTCGACAGGGTACGAGCAGTACTTC.

This clonotype has a handful of counts. This chain's CDR3 is CASSAGQGYTDTQYF. As DNA, the CDR3 is TGTGCCAGCAGTGCGGGACAGGGGTACACAGATACGCAGTATTTT. This chain uses TRBV6-6 with TRBJ2-3, with 10 bases lining up with TRBD1. This CDR3 has 15 amino acids. V was clipped by 5 bases and J by 2 bases; unmatched bases: 4. CDR1 and CDR2 from the germline V gene are MNHNY and SVGAGI (reference sequence).

This clonotype has more than one count but fewer than ten. The gene calls are TRBV4-3 and TRBJ2-2; 7 bases align to TRBD1. Germline CDR1 LGHNA, CDR2 YSLEER. The CDR3 is made up of 16 amino acids. The J segment lost 1 base and the V segment lost 4 bases, leaving 6 bases of the junction unmatched. Here the CDR3 DNA reads TGCGCCAGCAGCCCAGCCCGGACAGGGAACACCGGGGAGCTGTTTTTT. Translated, it gives CASSPARTGNTGELFF.

The CDR3 loop is CASSLGGAGGLSEQFF. The CDR3 DNA reads TGTGCCAGCAGCTTGGGTGGAGCGGGGGGGCTTAGTGAGCAGTTCTTC. The chain combines TRBV5-4 with TRBJ2-1, with 10 bases lining up with TRBD2. The ends lost 0 bases at V and 9 bases at J; junction bases unmatched: 9. Looked up from germline, CDR1 is SGHNT and CDR2 is YYREEE (reference sequence). This CDR3 contains 16 residues.

To note about this clonotype: Likely a read error: the CDR3 ends without its conserved phenylalanine or tryptophan. It is unclear where the CDR3 begins or ends on the DNA, so no DNA is shown, and the CDR3 is as TCRdb lists it. This chain connects TRBV19 to TRBJ2-1. Germline lookup yields CDR1 LNHDA and CDR2 SQIVND (reference sequence). The CDR3 spans 12 amino acids, including both terminal residues. The chain's CDR3 is CASSIIGRTFKL.

The chain joins TRBV20-1 to TRBJ2-7; maybe TRBD2 (5 bases). The CDR3 contains 16 residues. V lost 5 bases and J 7 bases, leaving 27 bases between the germline ends. CDR1 and CDR2 (germline): DFQATT, SNEGSKA (reference sequence). CDR3 region: CSAVIVGADVGGEQYF. The DNA for the CDR3 is TGCAGTGCTGTAATCGTGGGAGCGGACGTCGGCGGGGAGCAGTACTTC.

This clonotype was counted a few times. V gene TRBV29-1 combines with J gene TRBJ2-3; the D is unclear. CDR3 length: 13 amino acids. V lost 2 bases to trimming and J lost 6 bases, with 12 bases between them. CDR1 SQVTM and CDR2 ANQGSEA come from the germline V gene. The CDR3 region has the DNA TGCAGCGTTGAAAAGACCCGCCGGGATACGCAGTATTTT. Encoded protein: CSVEKTRRDTQYF.

This clonotype was counted only a few times. Written as DNA, the CDR3 is TGTGCCAGCAGCTCACCTCCTCGGGGGCCCCCGCAAGAGACCCAGTACTTC. It specifies CASSSPPRGPPQETQYF. The J gene is TRBJ2-5, the V gene TRBV7-9, with D perhaps TRBD1 or TRBD2 (6 bases each). This CDR3 contains 17 residues. The V gene lost 4 bases and the J gene lost 2 bases, with 20 bases spanning the gap. Germline lookup yields CDR1 SEHNR and CDR2 FQNEAQ (reference sequence).

This clonotype was seen only once. The chain employs TRBV7-9 and TRBJ2-1; the match to TRBD2 covers 9 bases. CDR1 and CDR2 (germline): SEHNR, FQNEAQ (reference sequence). V shed 1 base, J shed 0 bases, and the junction held 7 bases outside the gene matches. The CDR3 loop spans 18 amino acids. The CDR3 spells CASSLGLAEKSSYNEQFF. CDR3 bases: TGTGCCAGCAGCTTAGGACTAGCGGAGAAGAGCTCCTACAATGAGCAGTTCTTC.

The J gene is TRBJ2-5, the V gene TRBV7-3, with D unclear. V lost 3 bases and J 5 bases, leaving 7 bases between the germline ends. CDR1 and CDR2 from the germline V gene are SGHTA and FQGTGA. The CDR3 runs to 12 residues. CDR3 loop: CASSFLGETQYF. The CDR3 DNA sequence: TGTGCCAGCAGCTTCCTGGGGGAGACCCAGTACTTC.

The V and J genes are TRBV11-3 and TRBJ2-2, with D perhaps given as TRBD1 or TRBD2 (5 bases each). The ends were cut back, 4 bases at V and 5 bases at J, with 14 bases in the middle. The CDR3 contains 15 residues. Germline V gene data show CDR1 as SGHNT and CDR2 as YENEEA. The CDR3 bases are TGTGCCAGCAGCTCGAGGGGCCTTGGGACCGGGGAGCTGTTTTTT. Translated: CASSSRGLGTGELFF.

The chain is built from TRBV7-6 and TRBJ2-2; 9 nucleotides align to TRBD1. Germline lookup yields CDR1 SGHVS and CDR2 FNYEAQ. CDR3 length: 14 residues. Trimming took 2 bases from V and 7 from J; bases not matched to a gene: 2. The CDR3: CASSLRTGDGELFF. The CDR3 coding sequence is TGTGCCAGCAGCTTACGGACAGGGGACGGGGAGCTGTTTTTT.

In this sample, this clonotype turned up once. The rearrangement joins TRBV15 to TRBJ2-7; D may be TRBD2 (6 bases). Trimming shortened V by 5 bases and J by 1 base, and 15 bases separated the two germline ends. CDR3 size: 15 residues. Germline values: CDR1 LNHNV, CDR2 YYDKDF (reference sequence). The CDR3 here is CATSQGWGGSYEQYF. The CDR3 DNA reads as TGTGCCACCAGCCAAGGCTGGGGAGGATCCTACGAGCAGTACTTC.

The chain combines TRBV19 with TRBJ2-2; 7 nucleotides agree with TRBD1. The junction had 5 bases not matched to a gene; V was cut back by 5 bases and J by 2 bases. The CDR3 is made up of 15 amino acids. Germline lookup yields CDR1 LNHDA and CDR2 SQIVND (reference sequence). The CDR3 DNA reads as TGTGCCAGTAGTTTCGACAGGGTCAACACCGGGGAGCTGTTTTTT. It yields the protein CASSFDRVNTGELFF.

This clonotype has more than one count but fewer than ten. This sequence joins TRBV7-9 and TRBJ2-7, with 7 positions matching TRBD2. The trim removed 4 bases at V and 2 bases at J, leaving 8 bases unmatched. The CDR3 consists of 15 residues. Germline loops: CDR1 SEHNR, CDR2 FQNEAQ (reference sequence). CDR3 residues: CASSSGRLAAYEQYF. Here the CDR3 DNA reads TGTGCCAGCAGCTCCGGAAGACTAGCTGCCTACGAGCAGTACTTC.

The chain carries TRBV6-6 and TRBJ2-7; no clear D gene. Per germline, CDR1 MNHNY and CDR2 SVGAGI (reference sequence). The CDR3 runs to 14 residues. V gave up 6 bases and J gave up 2 bases, with 14 bases separating them. CDR3 nucleotides: TGTGCCAGCAGCCACGGTAACGACGCCTACGAGCAGTACTTC. Amino acid sequence: CASSHGNDAYEQYF.

This clonotype came up once. The chain links TRBV2 to TRBJ2-1; 11 bases line up with TRBD1. There are 15 residues in the CDR3. The germline gives CDR1 SNHLY, CDR2 FYNNEI. The J segment lost 7 bases and the V segment lost 6 bases, leaving 8 bases of the junction unmatched. The CDR3 protein is CASRTGTGGLNEQFF. The CDR3 DNA is TGTGCCAGCAGAACCGGGACAGGGGGATTGAATGAGCAGTTCTTC.

The chain is built from TRBV7-9 and TRBJ2-7; D may match TRBD1 or TRBD2 (6 bases each). There are 18 residues in the CDR3. From germline, CDR1 is SEHNR and CDR2 FQNEAQ (reference sequence). V lost 2 bases to trimming and J lost 3 bases, with 23 bases between them. CDR3 nucleotide sequence: TGTGCCAGCAGCTTATTCCCCCTGGAGGGGGTAAATTTCTACGAGCAGTACTTC. Translating it yields CASSLFPLEGVNFYEQYF.

The rearrangement links TRBV3-1 to TRBJ2-3; D is unresolved. Trimming took 2 bases from V and 4 from J, leaving 10 bases between them. Germline lookup yields CDR1 LGHDT and CDR2 YNNKEL (reference sequence). This CDR3 has 14 residues. The DNA for the CDR3 is TGTGCCAGCAGCCAAACCACTGGACCAGATACGCAGTATTTT. It is translated as CASSQTTGPDTQYF.

This chain joins TRBV3-1 and TRBJ2-1, with D possibly being TRBD1 (6 bases). Looked up from germline, CDR1 is LGHDT and CDR2 is YNNKEL (reference sequence). Trimming removed 3 bases at V and 7 bases at J, with 16 bases between. The CDR3 spans 15 residues. The chain's CDR3 is CASSHGHHRGNEQFF. The CDR3 nucleotides are TGTGCCAGCAGCCATGGACATCATAGGGGGAATGAGCAGTTCTTC.